This T cell receptor (beta chain) was observed in a study of glioma-infiltrating T cells after dendritic cell vaccination (dated by TCRdb to the mid-2010s). About the full investigation: The cohort included roughly 15 glioblastoma patients drawn from Phase I and II dendritic cell vaccination trials, of whom 9 were newly diagnosed and 6 had recurrent disease. Between the early 2000s and the early 2010s, patients were given autologous tumor lysate-pulsed dendritic cell vaccination. In glioblastoma patients vaccinated with dendritic cells, deep sequencing of TCR beta CDR3 regions served to measure tumor-infiltrating lymphocyte content and to compare repertoires between tumor and blood. The vaccine consisted of monocyte-derived dendritic cells cultured less than 9 days with IL-4 and GM-CSF, then pulsed overnight with autologous tumor lysate. Survival after dendritic cell vaccination was correlated with TCR sequencing metrics, including TIL content and tumor-blood repertoire overlap. Patients received three intradermal dendritic cell vaccine injections at biweekly intervals in the arm below the axilla. Broad study findings and their caveats: After dendritic cell vaccination, a higher estimated pretreatment TIL content predicted longer time to progression and overall survival. No direct relationship between TCR clonality and survival was found, suggesting a diverse polyclonal response may matter. The response model built on TCR overlap across three groups was characterized as speculative, with prospective validation still needed. The cohort was small and heterogeneous, few patients had complete blood and tumor sets, and even fewer had initial-recurrent tumor pairs.

This clone showed up just a few times. Its antigen remains undetermined. Within one base of it there is no much larger clone, and no base qualities were kept. Other nucleotide sequences in the sample specify the same CDR3. The germline V gene (reference sequence) yields SEHNR for CDR1 and FQNEAQ for CDR2. Clipping removes 4 bases from V and 1 base from J, with 6 as the unmatched junction base count. The CDR3 contains 17 residues, cysteine and phenylalanine counted. The retained sequence is limited to the CDR3, 51 bases, with the frame set at the first base. The immunoSEQ assay amplified TCRB CDR3 regions from about 2 micrograms of genomic DNA, or from all available DNA when less than that amount was available. For multiplex PCR, 60 forward primers for TCR V beta segments and 13 reverse primers for J beta segments were used. To estimate reads per starting template, synthetic control templates were spiked into each sample at limiting dilution. The Illumina HiSeq System generated sequencing reads of 87 bp. In the paper's pipeline: PCR and sequencing errors were removed by a nearest neighbor algorithm that merged closely related sequences. TCR overlap was measured as the percentage of unique tumor TCR beta sequences that were also present in the peripheral blood of the same patient. The clones in this table, taken by TCRdb from immuneACCESS, are in-frame only. Not every clone is retained; where verified, under half of the shortfall comes from an unresolved V gene, and the cause of the rest is unknown. V, J and clone size reflect that table, while D and trimming were determined from the DNA. The sample table lists tens of thousands of clones, less than 85% of them with a count of one. The biggest ten clones account for 8.5% of the sample.

According to the study, the label for this sample's time point signals: after dendritic cell vaccination, including at tumor progression/relapse. To be selected, patients needed enough residual fresh-frozen tumor tissue and more than two years of available survival data. An isocitrate dehydrogenase mutation was not carried by any of the glioblastoma patients, although molecular status was otherwise variable. PBMC collection took place before vaccination, two weeks after the third vaccination, and at tumor progression if progression occurred. The Qiagen DNeasy Blood extraction Kit was used for extraction of genomic DNA.

The V gene is TRBV7-9 and the J gene is TRBJ2-7; the junction holds 14 bases that match TRBD2. The receptor was derived from a human donor with glioblastoma. The sample consisted of blood, taken after dendritic cell vaccination. The DNA sequence is given as TGTGCCAGCAGCTCGGGACTAGCGGGAGTAAGGTCCTACGAGCAGTACTTC. This yields the protein CASSSGLAGVRSYEQYF.